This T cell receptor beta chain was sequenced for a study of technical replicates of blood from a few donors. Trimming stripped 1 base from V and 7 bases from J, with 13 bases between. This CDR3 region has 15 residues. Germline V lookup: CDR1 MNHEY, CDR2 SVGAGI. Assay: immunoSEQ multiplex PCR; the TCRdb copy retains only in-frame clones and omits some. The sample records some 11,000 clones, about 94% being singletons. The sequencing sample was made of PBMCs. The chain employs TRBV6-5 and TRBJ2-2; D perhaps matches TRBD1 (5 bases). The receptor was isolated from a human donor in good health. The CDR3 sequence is CASSYLGAPDGELFF. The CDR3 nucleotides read TGTGCCAGCAGTTACTTAGGGGCGCCGGACGGGGAGCTGTTTTTT.